This T cell receptor (beta chain) was captured in a study of blood T cell repertoires in COVID-19. Repertoires were generated with immunoSEQ multiplex PCR, while TCRdb's copy carries only in-frame clones and drops some. The table shows some 130,000 clones, with about 88% occurring only once. CDR1 SNHLY and CDR2 FYNNEI come from the germline V gene. Unmatched junction bases numbered 5, after V lost 7 bases and J lost 4 bases. The CDR3 contains 13 residues. Sequencing input: peripheral blood. The V gene is TRBV2, the J gene TRBJ2-7; 9 positions match TRBD1. The TCR comes from a man between 60 and 75 years old with COVID-19, enrolled during active disease. The CDR3 spells CASKEGQGYEQYF. CDR3 bases: TGTGCCAGCAAGGAAGGACAGGGGTACGAGCAGTACTTC.